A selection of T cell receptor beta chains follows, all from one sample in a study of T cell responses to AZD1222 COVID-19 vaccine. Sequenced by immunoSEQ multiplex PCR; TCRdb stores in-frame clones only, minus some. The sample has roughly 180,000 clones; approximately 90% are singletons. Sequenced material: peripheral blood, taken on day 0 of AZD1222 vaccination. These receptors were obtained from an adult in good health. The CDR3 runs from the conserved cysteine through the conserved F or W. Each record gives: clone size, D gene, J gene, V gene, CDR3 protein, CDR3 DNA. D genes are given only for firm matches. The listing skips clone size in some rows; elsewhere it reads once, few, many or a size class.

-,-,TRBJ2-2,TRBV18,CASSPDRNTGELFF,TGTGCCAGCTCACCGGATAGGAACACCGGGGAGCTGTTTTTT
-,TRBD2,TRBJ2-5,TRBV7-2,CASSLLAGGRETQYF,TGTGCCAGCAGCCTCTTAGCGGGGGGGCGGGAGACCCAGTACTTC
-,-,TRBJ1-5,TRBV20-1,CSASSGGNQPQHF,TGCAGTGCTAGTAGTGGGGGCAATCAGCCCCAGCATTTT
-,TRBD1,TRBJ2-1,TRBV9,CASSVEGQSSYNEQFF,TGTGCCAGCAGCGTAGAGGGACAGAGCTCCTACAATGAGCAGTTCTTC
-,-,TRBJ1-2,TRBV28,CASSSDRNYGYTF,TGTGCCAGCAGTTCCGACAGGAACTATGGCTACACCTTC
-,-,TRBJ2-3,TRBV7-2,CASSRMGTDTQYF,TGTGCCAGCAGCCGAATGGGGACAGATACGCAGTATTTT
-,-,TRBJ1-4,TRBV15,CATSRDRRGPNEKLFF,TGTGCCACCAGCAGAGATCGGAGGGGACCTAATGAAAAACTGTTTTTT
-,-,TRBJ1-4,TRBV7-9,CASSLGQANEKLFF,TGTGCCAGCAGCTTAGGACAGGCGAATGAAAAACTGTTTTTT
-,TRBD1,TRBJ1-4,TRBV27,CASSPRGRGKIGEKLFF,TGTGCCAGCAGTCCACGGGGCAGGGGGAAGATTGGTGAAAAACTGTTTTTT
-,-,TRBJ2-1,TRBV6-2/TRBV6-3,CASSSDSREQFF,TGTGCCAGCAGTTCGGACTCTCGTGAGCAGTTCTTC
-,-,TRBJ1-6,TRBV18,CASSPLGVPESPLHF,TGTGCCAGCTCACCATTGGGGGTACCGGAGTCACCCCTCCACTTT
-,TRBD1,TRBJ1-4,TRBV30,CAWSGWDRIDEKLFF,TGTGCCTGGAGTGGATGGGACAGGATCGATGAAAAACTGTTTTTT
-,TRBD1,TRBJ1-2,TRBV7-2,CASSFGTDYGYTF,TGTGCCAGCAGCTTCGGGACAGACTATGGCTACACCTTC
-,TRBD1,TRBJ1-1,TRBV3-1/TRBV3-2,CASSPLQGYTEAFF,TGTGCCAGCAGCCCCCTACAGGGGTACACTGAAGCTTTCTTT
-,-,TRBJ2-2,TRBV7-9,CATLLALAWNTGELFF,TGTGCCACCCTCCTGGCACTAGCCTGGAACACCGGGGAGCTGTTTTTT
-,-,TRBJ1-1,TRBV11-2,CASTKGGELNTEAFF,TGTGCCAGCACCAAAGGAGGAGAGTTGAACACTGAAGCTTTCTTT
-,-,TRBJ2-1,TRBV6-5,CASSYSERGGEQFF,TGTGCCAGCAGTTACTCGGAGAGGGGGGGTGAGCAGTTCTTC
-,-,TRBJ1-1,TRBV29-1,CSVTSAMNTEAFF,TGCAGCGTCACATCAGCTATGAACACTGAAGCTTTCTTT
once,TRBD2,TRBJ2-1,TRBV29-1,CTVGGGVNEQFF,TGCACCGTGGGCGGGGGGGTTAATGAGCAGTTCTTC
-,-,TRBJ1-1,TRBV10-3,CAISGGNRRMNTEAFF,TGTGCCATCAGTGGGGGGAACAGGAGGATGAACACTGAAGCTTTCTTT
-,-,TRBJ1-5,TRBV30,CAWSGDTGNQPQHF,TGTGCCTGGAGTGGGGATACCGGCAATCAGCCCCAGCATTTT
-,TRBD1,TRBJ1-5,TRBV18,CASSHGQGGSNQPQHF,TGTGCCAGCTCCCATGGACAGGGAGGGAGCAATCAGCCCCAGCATTTT
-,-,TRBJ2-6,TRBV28,CASSYIRSGANVLTF,TGTGCCAGCAGTTATATCCGCTCTGGGGCCAACGTCCTGACTTTC
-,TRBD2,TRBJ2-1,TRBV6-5,CASSYGSSGRGEQFF,TGTGCCAGCAGTTATGGCTCTAGCGGGAGAGGTGAGCAGTTCTTC
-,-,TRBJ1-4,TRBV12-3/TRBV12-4,CASSISNKKLFF,TGTGCCAGCAGTATATCTAATAAAAAACTGTTTTTT
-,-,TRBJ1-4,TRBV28,CASSLSDEKLFF,TGTGCCAGCAGTTTAAGTGATGAAAAACTGTTTTTT
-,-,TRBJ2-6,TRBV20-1,CSASPGTFSSGANVLTF,TGCAGTGCTAGTCCGGGTACATTCTCCTCTGGGGCCAACGTCCTGACTTTC
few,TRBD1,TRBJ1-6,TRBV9,CASSTQPGQDSNSPLHF,TGTGCCAGCAGCACACAACCGGGACAGGATTCTAATTCACCCCTCCACTTT
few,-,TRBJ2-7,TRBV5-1,CASRPDSYEQYF,TGCGCCAGCCGGCCAGACAGCTACGAGCAGTACTTC
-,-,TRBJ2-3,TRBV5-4,CASSLPSGPGTDTQYF,TGTGCCAGCAGCTTGCCCAGCGGACCTGGCACAGATACGCAGTATTTT
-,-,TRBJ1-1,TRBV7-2,CASSSRGGTSTEAFF,TGTGCCAGCAGCTCACGGGGCGGGACTAGCACTGAAGCTTTCTTT
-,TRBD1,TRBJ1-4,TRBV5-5,CASSWTGSGEKLFF,TGTGCCAGCAGCTGGACAGGTTCGGGAGAAAAACTGTTTTTT
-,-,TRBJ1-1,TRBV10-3,CAIDRTGFSTEAFF,TGTGCCATTGACCGTACAGGGTTTAGCACTGAAGCTTTCTTT
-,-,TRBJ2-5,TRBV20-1,CSASGSLGFQETQYF,TGCAGTGCTAGTGGATCTCTGGGATTTCAAGAGACCCAGTACTTC
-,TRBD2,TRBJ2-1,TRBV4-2,CASSQEVGTSGSGQFF,TGTGCCAGCAGCCAAGAAGTCGGGACTAGCGGGAGTGGACAGTTCTTC
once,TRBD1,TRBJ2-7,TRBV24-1,CATSDSRQGGYEQYF,TGTGCCACCAGTGACAGCCGACAGGGTGGCTACGAGCAGTACTTC
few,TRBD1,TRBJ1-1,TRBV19,CASSTGGVKNTEAFF,TGTGCCAGTAGTACAGGGGGCGTAAAGAACACTGAAGCTTTCTTT
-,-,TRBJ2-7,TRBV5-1,CASSLGHNYEQYF,TGCGCCAGCAGCTTAGGACACAACTACGAGCAGTACTTC
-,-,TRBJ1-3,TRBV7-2,CASSLATGPSGNTIYF,TGTGCCAGCAGCTTAGCGACAGGCCCCTCTGGAAACACCATATATTTT
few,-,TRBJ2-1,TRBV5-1,CASSRTGGHRSYNEQFF,TGCGCCAGCAGCCGCACGGGGGGACACAGATCCTACAATGAGCAGTTCTTC
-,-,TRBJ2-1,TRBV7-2,CASLRNVGVDEQFF,TGTGCCAGTCTACGCAACGTGGGTGTGGATGAGCAGTTCTTC
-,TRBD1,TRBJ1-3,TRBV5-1,CASSLDGQGPTGNTIYF,TGCGCCAGCAGCTTGGATGGACAGGGCCCTACTGGAAACACCATATATTTT
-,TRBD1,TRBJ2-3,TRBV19,CASSIVAGGVSTDTQYF,TGTGCCAGTAGTATAGTTGCAGGGGGCGTGAGCACAGATACGCAGTATTTT
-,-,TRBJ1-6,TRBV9,CASSPTVGLGSPLHF,TGTGCCAGCAGCCCGACGGTAGGGTTGGGCTCACCCCTCCACTTT
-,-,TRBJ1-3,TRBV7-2,CASSLPSSGNTIYF,TGTGCCAGCAGCTTACCTAGCTCTGGAAACACCATATATTTT
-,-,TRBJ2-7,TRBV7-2,CASSSRGNYEQYF,TGTGCCAGCAGCTCTAGGGGGAACTACGAGCAGTACTTC
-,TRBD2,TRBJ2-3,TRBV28,CASSFPSGGTDTQYF,TGTGCCAGCAGTTTCCCTAGCGGGGGCACAGATACGCAGTATTTT
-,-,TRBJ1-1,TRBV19,CASRLSGATEAFF,TGTGCCAGTAGATTGTCAGGGGCCACTGAAGCTTTCTTT
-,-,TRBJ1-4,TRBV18,CASSPPPGATNEKLFF,TGTGCCAGCTCCCCGCCCCCAGGGGCAACTAATGAAAAACTGTTTTTT